Following are 3 T cell receptor beta chains from one sample sequenced in a study of vaccination and CD4 T cells after COVID-19. The treatment is: approximately 11-day PBMC culture with coronavirus spike peptide pools or control peptides (ViraFEST assay). Antigens for these TCRs are unknown. Sequencing of cultured CD4+ T cell DNA used the Oncomine TCR Beta short-read assay. TCRdb re-called the PCR reads through MiXCR, storing one row per CDR3 protein. The sample has roughly 19,000 distinct CDR3 sequences; less than 75% are singletons. Source material: CD4+ T cells from blood, cultured in vitro. These receptors were obtained from a human donor who had recovered from COVID-19.

The gene calls are TRBV20-1 and TRBJ2-1, with TRBD2 identical over 7 bases. Germline lookup yields CDR1 DFQATT and CDR2 SNEGSKA (reference sequence). CDR3 length: 14 residues. Trimming took 4 bases from V and 4 from J; bases not matched to a gene: 7. The CDR3 loop is CSANRDYPYNEQFF. The CDR3 bases are TGCAGTGCTAACCGGGACTACCCGTACAATGAGCAGTTCTTC.

V usage is TRBV20-1 and J usage is TRBJ2-2, with D hard to call. Per germline, CDR1 DFQATT and CDR2 SNEGSKA (reference sequence). CDR3 length: 13 residues. The V end was cut by 7 bases, the J end by 1 base, with 10 bases between. CDR3 in amino acids: CSVKALNTGELFF. CDR3 nucleotide sequence: TGCAGTGTAAAGGCGTTGAACACCGGGGAGCTGTTTTTT.

The rearrangement joins TRBV2 to TRBJ1-5, with D possibly TRBD1 on 5 matching bases. Germline assignment: CDR1 SNHLY and CDR2 FYNNEI. With 9 bases removed from V and 7 bases from J, the gap between germline ends came to 19 bases. CDR3 length equals 14 residues. The CDR3 loop is CASGIGANSQPQHF. CDR3 DNA: TGTGCCAGTGGAATCGGGGCTAACTCCCAGCCCCAGCATTTT.